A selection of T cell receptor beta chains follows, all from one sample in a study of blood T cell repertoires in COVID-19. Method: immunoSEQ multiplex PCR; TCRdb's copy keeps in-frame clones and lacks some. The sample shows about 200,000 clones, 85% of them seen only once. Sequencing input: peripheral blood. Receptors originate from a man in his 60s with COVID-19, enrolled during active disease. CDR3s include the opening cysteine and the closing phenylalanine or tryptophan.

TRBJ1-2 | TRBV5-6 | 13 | CASSLRLGSSYTF
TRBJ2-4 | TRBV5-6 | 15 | CASSLAGAAKNIQYF
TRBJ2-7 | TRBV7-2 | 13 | CASSSGQAGEQYF
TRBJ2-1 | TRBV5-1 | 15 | CASSLDLAGANEQFF
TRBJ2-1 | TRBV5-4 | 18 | CASSSRGLLGSSYNEQFF
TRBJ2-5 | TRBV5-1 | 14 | CASSLEGVQETQYF
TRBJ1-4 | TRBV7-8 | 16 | CASSRRVGQPNEKLFF
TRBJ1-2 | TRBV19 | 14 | CASTGTGENYGYTF
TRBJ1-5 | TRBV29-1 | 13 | CSARTSPNQPQHF
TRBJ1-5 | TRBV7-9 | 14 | CASSLGAGGPPQHF
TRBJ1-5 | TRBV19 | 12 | CASSIGPGGQHF
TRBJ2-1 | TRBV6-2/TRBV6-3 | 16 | CASSYPHAGVVNEQFF
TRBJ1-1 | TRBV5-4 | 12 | CASSTRGLEAFF
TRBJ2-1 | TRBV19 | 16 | CASSERGQLTYNEQFF
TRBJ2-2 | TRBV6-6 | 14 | CASRTGQITGELFF
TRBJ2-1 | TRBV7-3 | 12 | CASSLRGGEQFF
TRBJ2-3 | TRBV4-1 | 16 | CASSLWAGGLTDTQYF
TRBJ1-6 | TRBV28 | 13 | CASRSGLNSPLHF
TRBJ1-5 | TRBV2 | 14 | CASSEESPPQPQHF
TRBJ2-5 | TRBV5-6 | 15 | CASSGRTGYQETQYF
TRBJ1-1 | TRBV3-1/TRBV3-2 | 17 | CASSQEGQGVFNTEAFF
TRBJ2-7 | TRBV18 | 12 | CASSRQGYEQYF
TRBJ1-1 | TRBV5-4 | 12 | CASRGLNTEAFF
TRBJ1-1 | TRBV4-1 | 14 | CASSQVQGIPEAFF
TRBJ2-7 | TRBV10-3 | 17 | CATRGTSGRGGFYEQYF
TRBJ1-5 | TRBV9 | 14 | CASSLSARGEPQHF
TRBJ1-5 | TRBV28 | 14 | CASSPDRGNQPQHF
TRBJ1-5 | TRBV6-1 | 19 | CASSEADGTGRVSNQPQHF
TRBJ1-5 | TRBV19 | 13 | CASSMGRLQAQHF
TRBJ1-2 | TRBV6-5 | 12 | CASGRGLYGYTF
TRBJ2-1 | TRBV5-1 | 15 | CASSLAVFSYNEQFF
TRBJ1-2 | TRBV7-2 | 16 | CASSSFVGQGIYGYTF
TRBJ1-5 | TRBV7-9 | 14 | CASSLDSRGQPQHF
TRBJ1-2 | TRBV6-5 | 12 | CASRRVDYGYTF
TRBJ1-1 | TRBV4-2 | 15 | CASSQAGQGQGSAFF
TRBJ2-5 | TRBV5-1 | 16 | CASSQTTRQLQETQYF
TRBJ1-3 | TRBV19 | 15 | CASSVSGGPGNTIYF
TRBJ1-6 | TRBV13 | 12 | CASSFRNSPLHF
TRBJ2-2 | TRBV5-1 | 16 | CASSSTGQGVAGELFF
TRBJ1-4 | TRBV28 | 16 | CAILGADVATNEKLFF
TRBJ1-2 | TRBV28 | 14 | CASSLGLRSKGYTF
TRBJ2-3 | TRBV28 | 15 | CASSPRQGNTDTQYF
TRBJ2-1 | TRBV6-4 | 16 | CASSDGGLAGGSKQFF
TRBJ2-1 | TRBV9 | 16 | CASKQGVSSSYNEQFF
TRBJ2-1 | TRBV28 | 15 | CASSSPPGGYNEQFF
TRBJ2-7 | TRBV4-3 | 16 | CASSPRPDGGTEEQYF
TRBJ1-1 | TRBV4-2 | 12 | CASSRAVTEAFF
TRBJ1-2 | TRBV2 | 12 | CASSENSYGYTF
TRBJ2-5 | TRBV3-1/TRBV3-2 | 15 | CASSQGTGESETQYF
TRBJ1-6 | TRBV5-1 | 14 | CASTLGQSGSPLHF